Listed below are T cell receptor beta chains from one sample, sequenced in a study of blood T cell repertoires in COVID-19. Repertoires were generated with immunoSEQ multiplex PCR, while TCRdb's copy carries only in-frame clones and drops some. The sample records over 200,000 clones, nearly 90% being singletons. The sequenced sample consisted of PBMCs or T cells enriched from blood (not recorded which). These receptor sequences come from a man aged 30-40 years who had recovered from COVID-19. Both conserved end residues are part of each CDR3. The D gene is left open where the match is weak. Expanded clones are given a class, and other clones once, few, many or no size at all.

J,D,size,V,DNA,CDR3
TRBJ2-5,TRBD2,few,TRBV10-3,TGTGCCATCAGTACCCGACTAGCAGAGACCCAGTACTTC,CAISTRLAETQYF
TRBJ1-2,-,-,TRBV7-2,TGTGCCAGCAGCTTAAACCCCGGCTATGGCTACACCTTC,CASSLNPGYGYTF
TRBJ2-7,-,once,TRBV18,TGTGCCAGCTCGGGCCAGGGGACCGACTACGAGCAGTACTTC,CASSGQGTDYEQYF
TRBJ1-2,-,-,TRBV9,TGTGCCAGCGGAGGTGGATACTATGGCTACACCTTC,CASGGGYYGYTF
TRBJ1-1,-,-,TRBV6-5,TGTGCCAGCAGTTACGGGGGGGGGAGTACTGAAGCTTTCTTT,CASSYGGGSTEAFF
TRBJ1-3,TRBD1,-,TRBV19,TGTGCCAGTAGTATACCGAGGGACAGTGTCTCTGGAAACACCATATATTTT,CASSIPRDSVSGNTIYF
TRBJ2-1,TRBD1,-,TRBV18,TGTGCCAGCTCGCCTACATTGACAGGGAATAACTACAATGAGCAGTTCTTC,CASSPTLTGNNYNEQFF
TRBJ1-5,-,-,TRBV6-5,TGTGCCAGCAGCATGGGAGGTAGCAATCAGCCCCAGCATTTT,CASSMGGSNQPQHF
TRBJ1-1,-,few,TRBV6-5,TGTGCCAGCAGATTGACCCGGCGGACTGAAGCTTTCTTT,CASRLTRRTEAFF
TRBJ2-3,TRBD1,-,TRBV7-2,TGTGCCAGCACCCCTGTCCTAGGGGGCCCCTCTAGCACAGATACGCAGTATTTT,CASTPVLGGPSSTDTQYF
TRBJ2-5,TRBD1,-,TRBV7-6,TGTGCCAGCAGCCGGGACAGGGACCGTGGAGAGACCCAGTACTTC,CASSRDRDRGETQYF
TRBJ2-1,TRBD2,-,TRBV7-9,TGTGCCAGCAGCCACCGGACTAGCGGGAGGGGGTACAAGTTCTTC,CASSHRTSGRGYKFF
TRBJ2-1,-,-,TRBV19,TGTGCCAGTAGTAGAGGACTTAACAATGAGCAGTTCTTC,CASSRGLNNEQFF
TRBJ2-5,TRBD2,-,TRBV24-1,TGTGCCACCAGTAGCGGGATGAGGGAGACCCAGTACTTC,CATSSGMRETQYF
TRBJ1-1,-,-,TRBV6-2/TRBV6-3,TGTGCCAGCAGTACACGACAGGATAGAGCTTTCTTT,CASSTRQDRAFF
TRBJ2-2,-,-,TRBV18,TGTGCCAGCTCACCAAATATACAAGGCCCGAGGAGCACCGGGGAGCTGTTTTTT,CASSPNIQGPRSTGELFF
TRBJ1-3,-,-,TRBV7-9,TGTGCCAGCAGCTTAATTCGGGCGGGAATGTACTCTGGAAACACCATATATTTT,CASSLIRAGMYSGNTIYF
TRBJ2-3,-,-,TRBV5-1,TGCGCCAGCAGCAGGGACTCAAGCACAGATACGCAGTATTTT,CASSRDSSTDTQYF
TRBJ1-2,TRBD1,-,TRBV3-1/TRBV3-2,TGTGCCAGCAGCCACCTGGGACAGGGCGCCTATGGCTACACCTTC,CASSHLGQGAYGYTF
TRBJ1-5,TRBD1,-,TRBV4-1,TGCGCCAGCAGCCACCGGACAGGGGGAAATCAGCCCCAGCATTTT,CASSHRTGGNQPQHF
TRBJ1-1,-,-,TRBV7-2,TGTGCCAGCAGCTTAGCGGTCAACGCGGGTACTGAAGCTTTCTTT,CASSLAVNAGTEAFF
TRBJ2-1,TRBD2,-,TRBV5-4,TGTGCCAGCAGCCCCTATAGCGGGGCCTCCTACAATGAGCAGTTCTTC,CASSPYSGASYNEQFF
TRBJ2-3,-,-,TRBV7-6,TGTGCCAGCAGCCCCAGGATTAGCACAGATACGCAGTATTTT,CASSPRISTDTQYF
TRBJ1-5,-,few,TRBV27,TGTGCCAGCAGGGAGAGACTTAGCAATCAGCCCCAGCATTTT,CASRERLSNQPQHF
TRBJ2-3,-,-,TRBV5-4,TGTGCCAGCAGCCCCGTGGGGCCCCCCACAGATACGCAGTATTTT,CASSPVGPPTDTQYF
TRBJ2-7,-,-,TRBV19,TGTGCCAGTAGTATCGGCCGGGGCTACGAGCAGTACTTC,CASSIGRGYEQYF
TRBJ2-3,-,once,TRBV4-2,TGTGCCAGCAGCCAAGATCGTACTGCAGATACGCAGTATTTT,CASSQDRTADTQYF
TRBJ1-5,-,-,TRBV11-2,TGTGCCAGCAGCTTAGGGGGGCCTGCTAGGAATCAGCCCCAGCATTTT,CASSLGGPARNQPQHF
TRBJ1-4,-,once,TRBV6-5,TGTGCCAGCCGGGCGTCGGGATTAACTGAAAAACTGTTTTTT,CASRASGLTEKLFF
TRBJ1-3,-,-,TRBV7-9,TGTGCCAGCAGCTTAGTCGGGGTACTACTCTCTGGAAACACCATATATTTT,CASSLVGVLLSGNTIYF
TRBJ2-3,TRBD1,-,TRBV5-1,TGCGCCAGCAGCTTAAAAGGGACAGGGACTAGCACAGATACGCAGTATTTT,CASSLKGTGTSTDTQYF
TRBJ2-7,TRBD1,-,TRBV11-2,TGTGCCAGCAGCTTAAACAGGGGGGTAGTCTACGAGCAGTACTTC,CASSLNRGVVYEQYF
TRBJ2-7,TRBD1,-,TRBV19,TGTGCCAGTAGCACCCACGGGACAGTTGAGAAAGGCGAGCAGTACTTC,CASSTHGTVEKGEQYF
TRBJ1-3,-,-,TRBV5-4,TGTGCCAGCAGCCTCGACAGAACTGGAAACACCATATATTTT,CASSLDRTGNTIYF
TRBJ2-3,TRBD2,-,TRBV19,TGTGCCAGTAGTATAGGAAGTGGGCAGCGGGACACAGATACGCAGTATTTT,CASSIGSGQRDTDTQYF
TRBJ1-1,-,-,TRBV10-2,TGCGCCAGCAGTGAGGAGGGTCTGAACACTGAAGCTTTCTTT,CASSEEGLNTEAFF
TRBJ1-3,-,-,TRBV6-6,TGTGCCAGCAGTCAGACGGGGGGCCGTTTTTCTGGAAACACCATATATTTT,CASSQTGGRFSGNTIYF
TRBJ1-5,-,-,TRBV20-1,TGCAGTGCTAGTCAAGGGGGAAGGGCGGATCAGCCCCAGCATTTT,CSASQGGRADQPQHF
TRBJ1-4,-,-,TRBV5-8,TGTGCCAGCAGCTATAACCAGGGGTTTAATGAAAAACTGTTTTTT,CASSYNQGFNEKLFF
TRBJ2-7,TRBD2,-,TRBV11-2,TGTGCCAGCAGCCGAGTGGGGGCGGGAGGGTACGAGCAGTACTTC,CASSRVGAGGYEQYF
TRBJ2-5,TRBD2,once,TRBV5-1,TGCGCCAGCAGCCTTCGGGGGGGGCAAGAGACCCAGTACTTC,CASSLRGGQETQYF
TRBJ1-3,TRBD1,-,TRBV19,TGTGCCAGTAGTAACCGGGACAGAGTCTCTGGAAACACCATATATTTT,CASSNRDRVSGNTIYF
TRBJ1-2,TRBD1,-,TRBV2,TGTGCCAGCAGCGAACAGGGGTTTCATGGCTACACCTTC,CASSEQGFHGYTF
TRBJ2-5,TRBD2,-,TRBV3-1/TRBV3-2,TGTGCCAGCAGCCGGAGCGGGGGGGCCCAAGAGACCCAGTACTTC,CASSRSGGAQETQYF
TRBJ2-5,-,-,TRBV12-3/TRBV12-4,TGTGCCAGCAGTCCCCGTATTCAGGAGACCCAGTACTTC,CASSPRIQETQYF
TRBJ1-3,-,-,TRBV6-5,TGTGCCAGCAGTTACTCTTCCCAGGATGCGGGAAACACCATATATTTT,CASSYSSQDAGNTIYF
TRBJ2-7,-,-,TRBV6-5,TGTGCCACAGGGGCCGATATCTCCTACGAGCAGTACTTC,CATGADISYEQYF